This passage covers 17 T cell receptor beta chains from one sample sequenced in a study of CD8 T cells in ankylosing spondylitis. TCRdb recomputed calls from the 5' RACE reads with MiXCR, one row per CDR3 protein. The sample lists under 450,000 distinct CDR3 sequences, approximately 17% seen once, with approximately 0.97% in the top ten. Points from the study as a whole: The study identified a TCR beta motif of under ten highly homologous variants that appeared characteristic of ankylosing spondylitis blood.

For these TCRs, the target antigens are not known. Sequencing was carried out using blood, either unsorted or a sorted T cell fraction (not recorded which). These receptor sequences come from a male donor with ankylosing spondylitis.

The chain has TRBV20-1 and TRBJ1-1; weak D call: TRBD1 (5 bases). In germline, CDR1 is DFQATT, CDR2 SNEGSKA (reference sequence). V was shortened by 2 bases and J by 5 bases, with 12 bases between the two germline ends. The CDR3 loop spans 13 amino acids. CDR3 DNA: TGCAGTGCTAGATCCTGGGGGGAGACTGAAGCTTTCTTT. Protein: CSARSWGETEAFF.

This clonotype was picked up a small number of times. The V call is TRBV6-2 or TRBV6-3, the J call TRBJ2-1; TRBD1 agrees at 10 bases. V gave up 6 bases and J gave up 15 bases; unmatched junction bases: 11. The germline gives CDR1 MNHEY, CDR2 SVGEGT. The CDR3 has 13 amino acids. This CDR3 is CASSRDRGYRRFF. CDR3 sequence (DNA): TGTGCCAGCAGCCGGGACAGGGGCTATAGGCGGTTCTTC.

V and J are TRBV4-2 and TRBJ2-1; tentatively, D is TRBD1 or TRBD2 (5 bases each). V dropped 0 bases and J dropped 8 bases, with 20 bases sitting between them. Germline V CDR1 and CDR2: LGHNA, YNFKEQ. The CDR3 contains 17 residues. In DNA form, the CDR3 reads TGTGCCAGCAGCCAAGATCTTGGGGGTAGGATAGCCGATGAGCAGTTCTTC. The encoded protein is CASSQDLGGRIADEQFF.

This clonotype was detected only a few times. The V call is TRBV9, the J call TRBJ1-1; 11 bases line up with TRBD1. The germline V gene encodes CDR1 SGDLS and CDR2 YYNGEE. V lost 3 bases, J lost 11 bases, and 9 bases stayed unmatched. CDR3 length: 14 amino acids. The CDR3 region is CASSAPPGQGDAFF. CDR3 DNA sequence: TGTGCCAGCAGCGCGCCACCGGGACAGGGGGATGCTTTCTTT.

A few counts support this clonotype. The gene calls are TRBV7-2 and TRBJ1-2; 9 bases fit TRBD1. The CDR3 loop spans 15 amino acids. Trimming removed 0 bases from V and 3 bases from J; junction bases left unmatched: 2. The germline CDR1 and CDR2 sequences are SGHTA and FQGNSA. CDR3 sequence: CASSLAGQGDYGYTF. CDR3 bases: TGTGCCAGCAGCTTAGCGGGACAGGGTGACTATGGCTACACCTTC. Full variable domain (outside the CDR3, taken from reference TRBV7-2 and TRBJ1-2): GAGVSQSPSNKVTEKGKDVELRCDPISGHTALYWYRQSLGQGLEFLIYFQGNSAPDKSGLPSDRFSAERTGGSVSTLTIQRTQQEDSAVYLCASSLAGQGDYGYTFGSGTRLTVV.

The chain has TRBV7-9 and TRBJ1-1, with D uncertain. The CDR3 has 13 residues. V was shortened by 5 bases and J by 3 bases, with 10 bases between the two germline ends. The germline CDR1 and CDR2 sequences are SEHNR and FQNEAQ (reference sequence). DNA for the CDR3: TGTGCCAGCAGCCCCCACAGAGACACTGAAGCTTTCTTT. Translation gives CASSPHRDTEAFF. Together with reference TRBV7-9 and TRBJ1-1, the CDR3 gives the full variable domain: DTGVSQNPRHKITKRGQNVTFRCDPISEHNRLYWYRQTLGQGPEFLTYFQNEAQLEKSRLLSDRFSAERPKGSFSTLEIQRTEQGDSAMYLCASSPHRDTEAFFGQGTRLTVV.

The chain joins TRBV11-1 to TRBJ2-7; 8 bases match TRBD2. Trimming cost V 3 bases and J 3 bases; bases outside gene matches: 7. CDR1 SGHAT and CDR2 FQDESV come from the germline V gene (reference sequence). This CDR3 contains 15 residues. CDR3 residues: CASSFKRGPVYEQYF. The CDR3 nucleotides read TGTGCCAGCAGCTTCAAGCGGGGGCCAGTCTACGAGCAGTACTTC.

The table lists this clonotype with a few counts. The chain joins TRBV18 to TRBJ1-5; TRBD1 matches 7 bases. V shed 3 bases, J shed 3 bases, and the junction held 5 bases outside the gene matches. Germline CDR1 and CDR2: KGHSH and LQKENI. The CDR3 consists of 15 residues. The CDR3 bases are TGTGCCAGCTCACCGGCTGACAGGGACAATCAGCCCCAGCATTTT. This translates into CASSPADRDNQPQHF.

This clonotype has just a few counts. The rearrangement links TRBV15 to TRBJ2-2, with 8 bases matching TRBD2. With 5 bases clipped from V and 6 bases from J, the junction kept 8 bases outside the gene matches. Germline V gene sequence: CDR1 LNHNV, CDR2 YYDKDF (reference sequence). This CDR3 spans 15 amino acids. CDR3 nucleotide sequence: TGTGCCACCAGCCTGAGCGGGGGAGCGGCCGGGGAGCTGTTTTTT. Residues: CATSLSGGAAGELFF.

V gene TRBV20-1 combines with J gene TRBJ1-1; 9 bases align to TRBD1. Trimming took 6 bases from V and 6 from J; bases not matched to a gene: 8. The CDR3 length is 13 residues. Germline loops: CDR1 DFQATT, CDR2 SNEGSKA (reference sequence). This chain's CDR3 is CSATQGAKAEAFF. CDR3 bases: TGCAGTGCAACACAGGGGGCTAAGGCTGAAGCTTTCTTT.

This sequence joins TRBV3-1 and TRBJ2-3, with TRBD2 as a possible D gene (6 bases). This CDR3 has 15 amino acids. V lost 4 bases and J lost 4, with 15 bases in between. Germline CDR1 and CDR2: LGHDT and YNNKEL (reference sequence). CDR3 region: CASSPRLVYSDTQYF. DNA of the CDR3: TGTGCCAGCAGCCCCCGACTAGTTTACTCAGATACGCAGTATTTT.

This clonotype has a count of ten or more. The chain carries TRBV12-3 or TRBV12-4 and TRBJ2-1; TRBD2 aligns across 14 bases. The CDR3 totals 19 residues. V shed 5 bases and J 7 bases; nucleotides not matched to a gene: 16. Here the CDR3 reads CASSTGTSGRGSLVNEQFF. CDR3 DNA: TGTGCCAGCAGTACCGGGACTAGCGGGAGAGGGTCATTGGTGAATGAGCAGTTCTTC.

In nucleotides, the CDR3 is TGTGCCACCCACCTTCAGGACAGAAATTCACCCCTCCACTTT. It encodes CATHLQDRNSPLHF. The V call is TRBV6-1, the J call TRBJ1-6, with D tentatively TRBD1 (6 bases). CDR3 length: 14 amino acids. Germline CDR1 MNHNS, CDR2 SASEGT. V was pared by 10 bases and J by 7 bases, with 17 bases between.

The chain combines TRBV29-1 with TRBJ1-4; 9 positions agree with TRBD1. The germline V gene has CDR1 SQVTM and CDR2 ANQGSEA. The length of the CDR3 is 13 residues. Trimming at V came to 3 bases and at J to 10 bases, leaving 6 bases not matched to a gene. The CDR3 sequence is CSVEGDRDGKLFF. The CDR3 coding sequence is TGCAGCGTTGAGGGGGACAGGGATGGAAAACTGTTTTTT.

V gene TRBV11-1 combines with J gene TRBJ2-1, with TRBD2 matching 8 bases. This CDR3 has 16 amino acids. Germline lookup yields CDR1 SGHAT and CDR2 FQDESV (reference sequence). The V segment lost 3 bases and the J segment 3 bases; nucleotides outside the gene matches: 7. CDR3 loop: CASSLAHTSGYNEQFF. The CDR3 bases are TGTGCCAGCAGCTTGGCCCACACTAGCGGCTACAATGAGCAGTTCTTC.

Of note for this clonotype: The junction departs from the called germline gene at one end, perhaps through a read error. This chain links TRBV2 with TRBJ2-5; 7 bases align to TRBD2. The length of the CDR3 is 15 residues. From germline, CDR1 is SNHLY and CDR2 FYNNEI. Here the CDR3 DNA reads TGTGCCAGCAGGGCGAATAGCGGGCCCCAAGGGACCCAGTACTTC. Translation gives CASRANSGPQGTQYF.

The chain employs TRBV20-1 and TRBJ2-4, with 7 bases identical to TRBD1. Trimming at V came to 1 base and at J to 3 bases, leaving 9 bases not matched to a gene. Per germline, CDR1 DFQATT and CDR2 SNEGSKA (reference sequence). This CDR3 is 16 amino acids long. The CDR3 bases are TGCAGTGCTAGAGTGGGAGCCGGGACAGACAAAAACATTCAGTACTTC. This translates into CSARVGAGTDKNIQYF.